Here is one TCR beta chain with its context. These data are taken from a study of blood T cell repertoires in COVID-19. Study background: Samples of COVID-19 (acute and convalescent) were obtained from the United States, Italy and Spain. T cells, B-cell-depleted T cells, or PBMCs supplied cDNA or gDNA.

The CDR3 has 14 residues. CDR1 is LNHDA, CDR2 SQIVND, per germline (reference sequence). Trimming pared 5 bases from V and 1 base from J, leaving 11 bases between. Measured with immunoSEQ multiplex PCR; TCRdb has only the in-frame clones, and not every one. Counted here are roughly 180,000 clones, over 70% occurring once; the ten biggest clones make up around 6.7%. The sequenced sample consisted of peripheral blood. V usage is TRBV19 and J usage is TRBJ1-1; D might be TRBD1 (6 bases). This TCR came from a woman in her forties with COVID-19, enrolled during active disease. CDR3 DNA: TGTGCCAGTAGTCTCCAGACAGGGAACACTGAAGCTTTCTTT. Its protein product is CASSLQTGNTEAFF.